This T cell receptor beta chain was captured in a study of blood T cell repertoires in COVID-19. Turning to the study itself: COVID-19 samples from acute and convalescent phases originated in the United States, Italy and Spain. T cells, B-cell-depleted T cells, or PBMCs supplied cDNA or gDNA.

Original processing notes: Counts of nucleated cells, estimated from reference gene primer amplification, were obtained. Sequencing was performed with immunoSEQ multiplex PCR; in TCRdb, only in-frame clones are kept and a portion is missing. V and J calls and clone size are copied from that table; D and trimming were computed from the DNA. The sample consists of 70,000 to 85,000 clones, approximately 89% of them appearing once. This CDR3 spans 15 amino acids. The germline V and J ends were trimmed by 0 bases and 3 bases, with 12 bases remaining between them. Per germline, CDR1 SGHTA and CDR2 FQGNSA. The sample comprised peripheral blood. The chain employs TRBV7-2 and TRBJ2-7, with a possible D match to TRBD1 (6 bases). The receptor was isolated from a woman aged 55-69 years with active COVID-19. The CDR3 sequence: CASSLAGQNLYEQYF. The CDR3 nucleotides read TGTGCCAGCAGCTTAGCCGGACAGAACCTCTACGAGCAGTACTTC.